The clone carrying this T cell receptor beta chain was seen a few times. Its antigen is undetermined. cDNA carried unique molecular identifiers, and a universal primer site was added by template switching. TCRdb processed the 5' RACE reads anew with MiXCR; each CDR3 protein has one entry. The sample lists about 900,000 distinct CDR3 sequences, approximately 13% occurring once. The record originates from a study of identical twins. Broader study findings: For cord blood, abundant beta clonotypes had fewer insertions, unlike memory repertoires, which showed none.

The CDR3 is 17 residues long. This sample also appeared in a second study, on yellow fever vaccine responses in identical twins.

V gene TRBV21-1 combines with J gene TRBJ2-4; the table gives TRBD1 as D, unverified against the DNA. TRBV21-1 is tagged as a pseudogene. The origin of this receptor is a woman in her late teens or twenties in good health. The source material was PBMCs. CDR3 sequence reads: CASSKGGQWGAKNIQYF. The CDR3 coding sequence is TGTGCCAGCAGCAAAGGGGGACAGTGGGGAGCCAAAAACATTCAGTACTTC.